The clone carrying this T cell receptor beta chain was counted at least ten times. The CDR3 length is 13 residues. Germline V gene lookup returns CDR1 DFQATT and CDR2 SNEGSKA (reference sequence). Trimming at V came to 5 bases and at J to 4 bases, leaving 4 bases not matched to a gene. This sample is drawn from a study of CD8 T cells in ankylosing spondylitis. Using its own MiXCR run on the 5' RACE reads, TCRdb lists one record per CDR3 protein. Counted here are a few hundred thousand distinct CDR3 sequences, under 12% occurring once; the ten biggest clones make up approximately 20%. V and J are TRBV20-1 and TRBJ1-4; TRBD1 aligns across 7 bases. Sequencing used blood, either unsorted or a sorted T cell fraction (not recorded which). The clonotype was recovered from a male donor with ankylosing spondylitis or in good health (not recorded which). The CDR3 protein is CSAGTAFNEKLFF. CDR3 in DNA: TGCAGTGCTGGGACAGCCTTTAATGAAAAACTGTTTTTT.